This paragraph covers one T cell receptor (beta chain) sequence. Its specific antigen is unknown. Base-call qualities are not available, and no considerably larger clone is one nucleotide away. The sample is drawn from a study of Ad26.COV2.S vaccination and SARS-CoV-2 variants (dated by TCRdb to the early 2020s). Background on the whole study: Vaccine-arm donors were drawn from COV1001, a multicentre, randomized, double-blind, placebo-controlled phase I-IIa trial of Ad26.COV2.S in healthy adults. Dosing of Ad26.COV2.S was intramuscular, at either 5x10^10 or 1x10^11 viral particles, delivered as one shot or as two shots spaced 56 days apart. The specificity and breadth of SARS-CoV-2-reactive T cell receptors after Ad26.COV2.S vaccination were assessed by TCRbeta repertoire sequencing. A total of 32 samples were included in the TCR-sequenced set, comprising approximately 20 Ad26.COV2.S vaccine recipients, 5 placebo recipients and 8 SARS-CoV-2 convalescent individuals. Participants in the trial were split at random into five groups of five each, receiving low-dose or high-dose Ad26.COV2.S once or twice, or else placebo on both occasions. Investigators remained blinded to trial group allocation during experiments and outcome assessment. The research as a whole found: Compared with placebo recipients, Ad26.COV2.S recipients showed higher spike-specific TCR breadth (P = 0.0014). It was noted by the authors that total T cell responses may have been underestimated by the TCR breadth and depth analyses. Comparable non-spike TCR breadth was observed between vaccine and placebo recipients, consistent with only spike being contained in the vaccine. Substantial breadth of spike-specific CD8+ and CD4+ T cell responses was reported after vaccination. The study was not powered for comparison of responses between vaccine doses or regimens.

TCRbeta CDR3 regions were sequenced with the immunoSEQ Assay. After extraction, genomic DNA underwent amplification by bias-controlled multiplex PCR, followed by high-throughput sequencing. From the authors' description of their analysis: Collapsing and filtering of sequences were performed to quantify the absolute abundance of each unique TCRbeta CDR3 region. T cell fraction was estimated by normalization of TCRbeta template counts to usable DNA, with usable DNA being measured through amplification of reference genes present in all nucleated cells. Repertoire TCRs were annotated as SARS-CoV-2-specific when V gene, CDR3 amino acid sequence and J gene were exactly matched to a known reactive TCR set. The reference SARS-CoV-2 TCR set came from MIRA and was filtered for enrichment in COVID-19-positive ImmuneCODE repertoires, removing public or cross-reactive TCRs. Using the MIRA antigens, annotated TCRs were further analysed by specific ORF or by position within an ORF. Breadth was defined as the number of annotated unique rearrangements divided by the total number of unique productive rearrangements, and depth was defined as the summed frequency of the annotated unique rearrangements. TCR breadth was compared between groups using two-sided Wilcoxon rank-sum tests. The clones in this table, taken by TCRdb from immuneACCESS, are in-frame only. Not every clone is retained; where verified, under half of the shortfall comes from an unresolved V gene, and the cause of the rest is unknown. V, J and clone size are those of that table, while D and trimming were read from the DNA. The sample includes around 450,000 clones, with 89% observed a single time. The ten largest make up 1.7% of the sample.

V loses 1 base of germline sequence and J loses 1 base, and the interval between the two ends is 8 bases. The CDR3 goes from the cysteine to the phenylalanine over 15 residues. CDR3 DNA is the only sequence kept; it has 45 bases, read in frame from the first base. CDR1 and CDR2, per the germline V gene, are SGHTA and FQGNSA. The treatment or condition label corresponds to: around 19 received Ad26.COV2.S at low or high dose, single or two shots; roughly five received placebo; per-sample allocation not given. For vaccine and placebo recipients, repertoires were sequenced using samples collected on day 63 after the first injection. Between 29 July and 7 August 2020, Cohort 1b enrolled about 27 adults aged 18-55 years at one site in Boston, USA. Ad26.COV2.S was a replication-incompetent adenovirus type 26 vector expressing a prefusion-stabilized SARS-CoV-2 spike protein from the original Wuhan strain.

Sequenced material: peripheral blood, taken in a trial of Ad26.COV2.S vaccine versus placebo. The V and J genes are TRBV7-2 and TRBJ2-1; TRBD2 is a possible D gene, resting on 6 matching bases. The sequence derives from a person between 18 and 65 years old who received the Ad26.COV2.S COVID-19 vaccine or a placebo. The CDR3 reads CASSLVSGSYNEQFF. The nucleotides read TGTGCCAGCAGCTTAGTTAGCGGTTCCTACAATGAGCAGTTCTTC.